The next 20 T cell receptor beta chains were all read from a single sample in a study of cytomegalovirus exposure and HLA in healthy donors. Researchers ran the PCR with 60 Vbeta and 13 Jbeta primers. The assay was immunoSEQ multiplex PCR, and TCRdb's table has in-frame clones only and misses some. This sample has fewer than 150,000 clones, with under 80% found just once. Material: PBMCs. The source of these receptors is a man aged 55-75 years in good health and CMV-seropositive.

The chain recombines TRBV15 with TRBJ2-1; 10 nucleotides match TRBD1. The junction had 0 bases not matched to a gene; V was cut back by 1 base and J by 3 bases. Germline V gives CDR1 LNHNV, CDR2 YYDKDF (reference sequence). The CDR3 has 15 amino acids. The CDR3 loop is CATSRGTGGYNEQFF. DNA of the CDR3: TGTGCCACCAGCAGAGGGACAGGGGGCTACAATGAGCAGTTCTTC.

In DNA, the CDR3 is TGTGCCAGCAGTTCGACGGGACACCGCACAGATACGCAGTATTTT. It translates to CASSSTGHRTDTQYF. This rearrangement joins TRBV5-5 to TRBJ2-3, with D tentatively TRBD1 (6 bases). The V gene lost 5 bases and the J gene lost 1 base, with 14 bases spanning the gap. The V gene's germline CDR1 is SGHKS and CDR2 YYEKEE (reference sequence). The CDR3 spans 15 residues. Drawing the rest from reference TRBV5-5 and TRBJ2-3, the complete variable domain is DAGVTQSPTHLIKTRGQQVTLRCSPISGHKSVSWYQQVLGQGPQFIFQYYEKEERGRGNFPDRFSARQFPNYSSELNVNALLLGDSALYLCASSSTGHRTDTQYFGPGTRLTVL.

The V call is TRBV2, the J call TRBJ1-2; no clear D gene. This CDR3 has 14 amino acids. Germline loops: CDR1 SNHLY, CDR2 FYNNEI. Trimming took off 4 bases at V and 4 bases at J, with 13 bases between the two ends. The CDR3 nucleotides are TGTGCCAGCAGTGGTGGGCGGGGTGGCTATGGCTACACCTTC. Translation gives CASSGGRGGYGYTF. Combining the CDR3 with reference TRBV2 and TRBJ1-2 gives the whole variable domain EPEVTQTPSHQVTQMGQEVILRCVPISNHLYFYWYRQILGQKVEFLVSFYNNEISEKSEIFDDQFSVERPDGSNFTLKIRSTKLEDSAMYFCASSGGRGGYGYTFGSGTRLTVV.

CDR3 bases: TGTGCCAGCAGCGGGGCGACAGGAACCTTCACAGATACGCAGTATTTT. This translates into CASSGATGTFTDTQYF. The chain carries TRBV9 and TRBJ2-3; perhaps TRBD1 as D (6 bases). CDR3 length: 16 residues. Between the trimmed V and J ends, which lost 3 bases and 2 bases, there was a span of 16 bases. In germline, CDR1 is SGDLS, CDR2 YYNGEE.

This rearrangement joins TRBV6-5 to TRBJ2-2; TRBD1 agrees at 7 bases. Germline assignment: CDR1 MNHEY and CDR2 SVGAGI. The CDR3 covers 14 residues. V was clipped by 5 bases and J by 4 bases; unmatched bases: 4. The CDR3, as DNA: TGTGCCAGCAGTAGACAGGGTATCACCGGGGAGCTGTTTTTT. Residues: CASSRQGITGELFF.

The V and J genes are TRBV7-9 and TRBJ2-7, with 8 bases aligning to TRBD2. Germline CDR1 is SEHNR and CDR2 is FQNEAQ (reference sequence). CDR3 length equals 15 residues. V was pared by 7 bases and J by 3 bases, with 11 bases of the junction left unmatched. The CDR3: CASTPVSGGVYEQYF. For the CDR3, the DNA is TGTGCCAGCACCCCGGTAAGCGGGGGTGTCTACGAGCAGTACTTC.

The chain is built from TRBV11-2 and TRBJ1-6, with 8 bases identical to TRBD1. In germline, CDR1 is SGHAT, CDR2 FQNNGV. The CDR3 sequence is 13 residues long. After removal of 7 bases from V and 8 bases from J, the junction contained 4 bases not matched to a gene. CDR3 amino acids: CASNTGGDSPLHF. CDR3 sequence (DNA): TGTGCCAGCAACACAGGGGGGGATTCACCCCTCCACTTT.

The table lists this clone with a few counts. The chain combines TRBV2 with TRBJ1-2, with TRBD1 identical over 9 bases. V was clipped by 11 bases and J by 2 bases; unmatched bases: 3. CDR1 is SNHLY and CDR2 is FYNNEI in the germline V gene. The CDR3 spans 12 residues. The CDR3: CALGTGNYGYTF. In DNA form, the CDR3 reads TGTGCCCTAGGGACAGGGAACTATGGCTACACCTTC. The full variable domain, rest sourced from reference TRBV2 and TRBJ1-2, is EPEVTQTPSHQVTQMGQEVILRCVPISNHLYFYWYRQILGQKVEFLVSFYNNEISEKSEIFDDQFSVERPDGSNFTLKIRSTKLEDSAMYFCALGTGNYGYTFGSGTRLTVV.

The chain is built from TRBV4-2 and TRBJ2-7; D might be TRBD2 (6 bases). With 4 bases removed from V and 1 base from J, the gap between germline ends came to 11 bases. Germline CDR1 and CDR2: LGHNA and YNFKEQ. CDR3 length: 14 amino acids. In DNA form, the CDR3 reads TGTGCCAGCAGCCCGCGGGACGGTTCCTACGAGCAGTACTTC. Its translation: CASSPRDGSYEQYF.

The chain has TRBV4-2 and TRBJ1-5; no firm D call. V was clipped by 0 bases and J by 8 bases, with 14 bases between them. Looked up from germline, CDR1 is LGHNA and CDR2 is YNFKEQ. The CDR3 covers 15 residues. This chain's CDR3 is CASSQDRAGLKPQHF. The DNA of the CDR3 is TGTGCCAGCAGCCAAGATAGGGCGGGTTTGAAGCCCCAGCATTTT.

J is TRBJ2-7 and V is TRBV7-2; the D is unclear. The ends were cut back, 5 bases at V and 6 bases at J, with 14 bases in the middle. The CDR3 spans 13 residues. Germline CDR1 and CDR2: SGHTA and FQGNSA. CDR3 nucleotides: TGTGCCAGCAGCATGGAGTCATTCGGCGAGCAGTACTTC. This translates into CASSMESFGEQYF.

V is TRBV5-5 and J is TRBJ2-3, with 9 bases that match TRBD2. V lost 4 bases and J lost 0; bases outside the gene matches: 3. The CDR3 consists of 15 residues. Germline CDR1 SGHKS, CDR2 YYEKEE (reference sequence). CDR3 in amino acids: CASSQAGGSTDTQYF. As DNA, the CDR3 is TGTGCCAGCAGCCAAGCGGGGGGAAGCACAGATACGCAGTATTTT.

The V gene is TRBV2, the J gene TRBJ2-4, with D maybe TRBD1 (6 bases). Per germline, CDR1 SNHLY and CDR2 FYNNEI. V was pared by 3 bases and J by 0 bases, with 18 bases between. The CDR3 loop spans 18 amino acids. CDR3 loop: CASSEARGGTIAKNIQYF. In DNA form, the CDR3 reads TGTGCCAGCAGTGAGGCGAGAGGGGGAACGATAGCCAAAAACATTCAGTACTTC. Full variable domain (outside the CDR3, taken from reference TRBV2 and TRBJ2-4): EPEVTQTPSHQVTQMGQEVILRCVPISNHLYFYWYRQILGQKVEFLVSFYNNEISEKSEIFDDQFSVERPDGSNFTLKIRSTKLEDSAMYFCASSEARGGTIAKNIQYFGAGTRLSVL.

The J gene is TRBJ2-2, the V gene TRBV11-2; D is perhaps TRBD1 (5 bases). The CDR3 is 15 residues long. CDR1 is SGHAT, CDR2 FQNNGV, per germline. Trimming shortened V by 0 bases and J by 4 bases, and 9 bases separated the two germline ends. This CDR3 reads CASSLEQVSTGELFF. The CDR3 DNA reads TGTGCCAGCAGCTTAGAACAGGTTTCCACCGGGGAGCTGTTTTTT.

The gene calls are TRBV25-1 and TRBJ1-4; 7 nucleotides align to TRBD1. The CDR3 runs to 15 residues. J gave up 4 bases and V 5 bases, and 7 bases lay outside the gene matches. CDR1 and CDR2 from the germline V gene are MGHDK and SYGVNS. The CDR3 sequence: CASSPSQGYNEKLFF. CDR3 sequence (DNA): TGTGCCAGCAGTCCTTCACAGGGGTATAATGAAAAACTGTTTTTT. Full variable domain (remainder filled in from reference TRBV25-1 and TRBJ1-4): EADIYQTPRYLVIGTGKKITLECSQTMGHDKMYWYQQDPGMELHLIHYSYGVNSTEKGDLSSESTVSRIRTEHFPLTLESARPSHTSQYLCASSPSQGYNEKLFFGSGTQLSVL.

The CDR3 is CAISGGTGGLSSYNEQFF. The CDR3 coding sequence is TGTGCCATCAGTGGTGGGACAGGGGGCCTGAGCTCCTACAATGAGCAGTTCTTC. The chain joins TRBV10-3 to TRBJ2-1; TRBD1 aligns across 12 bases. Germline values: CDR1 ENHRY, CDR2 SYGVKD. There are 18 residues in the CDR3. V trimming: 4 bases; J trimming: 0 bases; junction bases outside the gene matches: 7.

The chain carries TRBV5-6 and TRBJ1-5; 9 bases are a match to TRBD1. This CDR3 contains 15 residues. Germline loops: CDR1 SGHDT, CDR2 YYEEEE. Trimming cost V 4 bases and J 3 bases; bases outside gene matches: 5. DNA for the CDR3: TGTGCCAGCAGCCGAGGGACAGGGAACAATCAGCCCCAGCATTTT. Protein: CASSRGTGNNQPQHF.

The chain joins TRBV9 to TRBJ2-1; TRBD1 matches at 8 bases. Germline-derived CDR1 and CDR2 are SGDLS and YYNGEE. Germline trimming cut 4 bases from V and 4 bases from J; bases unmatched to any gene: 10. The CDR3 length is 16 residues. The CDR3 DNA reads TGTGCCAGCAGCCGGACAGGGAATCGTCGTTACAATGAGCAGTTCTTC. Encoded protein: CASSRTGNRRYNEQFF.

This clone was picked up one time. The V and J genes are TRBV5-5 and TRBJ2-7; D might be TRBD1 (5 bases). This CDR3 comprises 15 residues. CDR1 SGHKS and CDR2 YYEKEE come from the germline V gene (reference sequence). V lost 4 bases, J lost 2 bases, and 16 bases lay in between. CDR3 protein: CASSRQGGRAYEQYF. In DNA, the CDR3 is TGTGCCAGCAGCCGCCAGGGCGGCAGGGCCTACGAGCAGTACTTC.

The CDR3 region has the DNA TGTGCCAGCACCTCACGAGGCGGCTACACCTTC. Protein sequence: CASTSRGGYTF. The chain links TRBV2 to TRBJ1-2; D gene ambiguous. V lost 7 bases to trimming and J lost 8 bases, with 11 bases between them. There are 11 residues in the CDR3. Germline CDR1 reads SNHLY; CDR2 reads FYNNEI.